The source of this T cell receptor beta chain is a study of control samples from healthy donors and cancer patients. The CDR3 has 16 residues. Looked up from germline, CDR1 is GTSNPN and CDR2 is SVGIG (reference sequence). V was pared by 3 bases and J by 3 bases, with 19 bases between. Clones were sequenced by immunoSEQ multiplex PCR, and TCRdb holds only the in-frame ones, with some missing. The repertoire consists of tens of thousands of clones, with around 84% occurring once and the leading ten covering roughly 16%. The gene calls are TRBV30 and TRBJ2-3; D might be TRBD2 (6 bases). The TCR sequence derives from a man aged 50 to 59 in good health. Sequencing was performed on blood. The CDR3 DNA reads TGTGCCTGGAGCCGAGGAGGAGGGAGAGGTACAGATACGCAGTATTTT. Protein product: CAWSRGGGRGTDTQYF.